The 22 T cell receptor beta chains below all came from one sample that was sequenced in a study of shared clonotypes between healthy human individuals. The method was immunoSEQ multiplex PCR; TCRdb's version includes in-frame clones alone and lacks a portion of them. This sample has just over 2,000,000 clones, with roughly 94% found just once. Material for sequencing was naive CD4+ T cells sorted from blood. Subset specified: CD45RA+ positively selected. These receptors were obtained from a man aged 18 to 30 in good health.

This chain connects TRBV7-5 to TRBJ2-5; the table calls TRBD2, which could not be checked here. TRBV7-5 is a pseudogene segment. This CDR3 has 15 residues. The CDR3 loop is CASSSPILVRETQYF. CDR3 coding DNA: TGTGCCAGCAGCTCACCAATTCTAGTGAGAGAGACCCAGTACTTC.

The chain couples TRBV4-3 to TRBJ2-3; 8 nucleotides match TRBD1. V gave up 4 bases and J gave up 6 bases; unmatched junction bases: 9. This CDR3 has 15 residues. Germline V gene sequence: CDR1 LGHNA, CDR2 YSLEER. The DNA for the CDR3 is TGCGCCAGCAGCCCCGACAGGGGTATGTGGGATACGCAGTATTTT. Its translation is CASSPDRGMWDTQYF.

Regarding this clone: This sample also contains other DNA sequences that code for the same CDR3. The CDR3 sequence is CASSTGTANTGELFF. As DNA, the CDR3 is TGTGCCAGCTCTACCGGGACAGCCAACACCGGGGAGCTGTTTTTT. J is TRBJ2-2 and V is TRBV6-5, with TRBD1 identical over 7 bases. Looked up from germline, CDR1 is MNHEY and CDR2 is SVGAGI. The V and J ends lost 8 bases and 2 bases, in that order; junction bases with no gene match: 8. The CDR3 runs to 15 residues.

Written as DNA, the CDR3 is TGTGCCAGCAGACGTGACAGGTTTGAAGCTTTCTTT. It specifies CASRRDRFEAFF. The chain couples TRBV7-9 to TRBJ1-1; maybe TRBD1 (6 bases). CDR3 length: 12 amino acids. V lost 6 bases to trimming and J lost 7 bases, with 12 bases between them. From germline, CDR1 is SEHNR and CDR2 FQNEAQ (reference sequence).

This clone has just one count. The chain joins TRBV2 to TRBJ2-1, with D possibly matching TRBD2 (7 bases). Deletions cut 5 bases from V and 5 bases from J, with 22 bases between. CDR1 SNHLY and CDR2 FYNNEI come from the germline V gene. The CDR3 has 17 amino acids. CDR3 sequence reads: CASSYQAGGGTNNEQFF. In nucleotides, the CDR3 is TGTGCCAGCAGTTACCAAGCGGGCGGGGGCACGAACAATGAGCAGTTCTTC.

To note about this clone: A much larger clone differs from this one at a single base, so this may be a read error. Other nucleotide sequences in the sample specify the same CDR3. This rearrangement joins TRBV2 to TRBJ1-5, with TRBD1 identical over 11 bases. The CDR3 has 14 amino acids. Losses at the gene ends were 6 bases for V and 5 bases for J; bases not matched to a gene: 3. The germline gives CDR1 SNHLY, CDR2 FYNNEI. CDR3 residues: CASSRDRGDQPQHF. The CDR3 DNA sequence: TGTGCCAGCAGCCGGGACAGGGGGGATCAGCCCCAGCATTTT.

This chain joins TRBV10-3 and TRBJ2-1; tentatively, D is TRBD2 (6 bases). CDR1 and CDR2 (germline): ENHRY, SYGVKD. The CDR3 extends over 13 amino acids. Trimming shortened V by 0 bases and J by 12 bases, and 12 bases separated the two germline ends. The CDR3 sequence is CAISESEGGGQFF. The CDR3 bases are TGTGCCATCAGTGAGTCAGAGGGAGGTGGGCAGTTCTTC.

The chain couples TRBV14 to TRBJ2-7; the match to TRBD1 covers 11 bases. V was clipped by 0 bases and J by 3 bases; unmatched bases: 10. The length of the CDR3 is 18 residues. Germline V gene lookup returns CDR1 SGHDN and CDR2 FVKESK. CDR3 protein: CASSQDEAPGQGDYEQYF. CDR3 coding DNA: TGTGCCAGCAGCCAAGATGAGGCCCCGGGACAGGGGGACTACGAGCAGTACTTC.

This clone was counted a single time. The CDR3 reads CASSPTTVGELFF. The CDR3 coding sequence is TGTGCCAGTAGTCCGACGACGGTCGGGGAGCTGTTTTTT. The V call is TRBV19, the J call TRBJ2-2; D is unclear. The CDR3 extends over 13 amino acids. CDR1 LNHDA and CDR2 SQIVND come from the germline V gene (reference sequence). Trimming removed 5 bases at V and 7 bases at J, with 11 bases between.

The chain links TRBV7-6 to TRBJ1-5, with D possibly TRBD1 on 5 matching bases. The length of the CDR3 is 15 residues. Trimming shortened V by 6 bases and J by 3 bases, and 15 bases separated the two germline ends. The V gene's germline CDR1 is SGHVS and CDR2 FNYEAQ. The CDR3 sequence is CASSAEGRNNQPQHF. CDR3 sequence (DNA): TGTGCCAGCAGTGCTGAGGGGCGAAACAATCAGCCCCAGCATTTT.

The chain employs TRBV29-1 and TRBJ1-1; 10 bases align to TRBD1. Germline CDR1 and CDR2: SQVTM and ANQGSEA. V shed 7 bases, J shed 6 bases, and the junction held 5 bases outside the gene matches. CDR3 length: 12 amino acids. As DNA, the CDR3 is TGCAGCGGTGCCGGGACAGGGGCTGAAGCTTTCTTT. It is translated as CSGAGTGAEAFF.

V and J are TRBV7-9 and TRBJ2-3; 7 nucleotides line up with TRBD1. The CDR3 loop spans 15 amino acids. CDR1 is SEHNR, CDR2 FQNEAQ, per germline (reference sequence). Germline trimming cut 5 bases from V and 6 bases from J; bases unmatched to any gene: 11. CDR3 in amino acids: CASSQDRGPADTQYF. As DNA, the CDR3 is TGTGCCAGCAGCCAGGATAGGGGGCCCGCGGATACGCAGTATTTT.

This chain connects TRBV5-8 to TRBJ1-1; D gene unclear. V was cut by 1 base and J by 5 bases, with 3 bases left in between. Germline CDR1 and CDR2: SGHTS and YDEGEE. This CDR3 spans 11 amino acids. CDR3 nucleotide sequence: TGTGCCAGCAGCTTGAGAACTGAAGCTTTCTTT. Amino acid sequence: CASSLRTEAFF.

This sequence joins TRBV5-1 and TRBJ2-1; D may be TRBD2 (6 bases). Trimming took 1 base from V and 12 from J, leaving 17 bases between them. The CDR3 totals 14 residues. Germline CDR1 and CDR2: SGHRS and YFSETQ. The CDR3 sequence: CASSLSVGAGTQFF. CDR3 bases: TGCGCCAGCAGCTTGTCAGTTGGGGCGGGGACGCAGTTCTTC.

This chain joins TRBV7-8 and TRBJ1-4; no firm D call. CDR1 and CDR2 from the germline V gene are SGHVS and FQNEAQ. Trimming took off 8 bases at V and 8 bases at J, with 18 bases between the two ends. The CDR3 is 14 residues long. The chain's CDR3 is CASCPEIGREKLFF. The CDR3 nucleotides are TGTGCCAGCTGCCCGGAGATAGGGCGGGAAAAACTGTTTTTT.

For the CDR3, the DNA is TGTGCCAGCAGCTTCGGACAGGGAAACACCGGGGAGCTGTTTTTT. Amino acid sequence: CASSFGQGNTGELFF. The V and J genes are TRBV7-3 and TRBJ2-2; TRBD1 aligns across 8 bases. Germline CDR1 is SGHTA and CDR2 is FQGTGA. The CDR3 has 15 amino acids. The trim removed 3 bases at V and 2 bases at J, leaving 2 bases unmatched.

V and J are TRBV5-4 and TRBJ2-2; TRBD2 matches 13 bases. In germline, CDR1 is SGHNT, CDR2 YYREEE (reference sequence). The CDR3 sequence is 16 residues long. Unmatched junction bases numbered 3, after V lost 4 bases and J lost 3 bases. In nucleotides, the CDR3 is TGTGCCAGCAGCCCAGGACTAGCGGGGGACACCGGGGAGCTGTTTTTT. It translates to CASSPGLAGDTGELFF.

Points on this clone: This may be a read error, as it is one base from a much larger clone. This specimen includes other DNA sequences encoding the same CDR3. The CDR3 DNA follows: TGTGCCTGGCAACCGGGACGGGATCAGCCCCAACATTTT. It yields the protein CAWQPGRDQPQHF. The rearrangement links TRBV30 to TRBJ1-5, with D possibly TRBD1 on 5 matching bases. This CDR3 comprises 13 residues. Germline lookup yields CDR1 GTSNPN and CDR2 SVGIG (reference sequence).

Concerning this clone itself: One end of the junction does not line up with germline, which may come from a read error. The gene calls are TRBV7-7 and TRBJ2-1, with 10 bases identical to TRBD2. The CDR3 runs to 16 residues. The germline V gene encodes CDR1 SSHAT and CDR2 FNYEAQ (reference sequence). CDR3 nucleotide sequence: TGTGCTAGCAGCTTCTCTCTAGCGGGAGCCTACAATGAGCAGTTCTTC. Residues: CASSFSLAGAYNEQFF.

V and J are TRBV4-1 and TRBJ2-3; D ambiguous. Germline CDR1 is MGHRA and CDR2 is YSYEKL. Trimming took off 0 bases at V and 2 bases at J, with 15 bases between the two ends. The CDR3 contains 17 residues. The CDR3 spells CASSQDGSGLITDTQYF. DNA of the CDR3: TGCGCCAGCAGCCAAGATGGGTCGGGCCTTATCACAGATACGCAGTATTTT.

CDR3 DNA: TGTGCCAGCAGCTTCGCCAGCCGGGGGAGCTCCTACGAGCAGTACTTC. This codes for CASSFASRGSSYEQYF. V and J are TRBV5-4 and TRBJ2-7; D perhaps matches TRBD2 (6 bases). V was shortened by 2 bases and J by 0 bases, with 15 bases between the two germline ends. Germline CDR1 reads SGHNT; CDR2 reads YYREEE (reference sequence). The CDR3 is 16 amino acids. Full variable domain (remainder filled in from reference TRBV5-4 and TRBJ2-7): ETGVTQSPTHLIKTRGQQVTLRCSSQSGHNTVSWYQQALGQGPQFIFQYYREEENGRGNFPPRFSGLQFPNYSSELNVNALELDDSALYLCASSFASRGSSYEQYFGPGTRLTVT.

Here the CDR3 DNA reads TGTGCCAGCAGTGAAGCGGGAGTAGGGGAGCAGTACTTC. Its protein product is CASSEAGVGEQYF. The chain recombines TRBV2 with TRBJ2-7; tentatively, D is TRBD2 (5 bases). V was shortened by 0 bases and J by 7 bases, with 10 bases between the two germline ends. CDR3 size: 13 residues. The germline V gene encodes CDR1 SNHLY and CDR2 FYNNEI. Combining the CDR3 with reference TRBV2 and TRBJ2-7 gives the whole variable domain EPEVTQTPSHQVTQMGQEVILRCVPISNHLYFYWYRQILGQKVEFLVSFYNNEISEKSEIFDDQFSVERPDGSNFTLKIRSTKLEDSAMYFCASSEAGVGEQYFGPGTRLTVT.